This entry features one T cell receptor (beta chain) sequence. The CDR3 covers 15 residues. The ends were cut back, 2 bases at V and 0 bases at J, with 10 bases in the middle. Germline V gene data show CDR1 as MNHEY and CDR2 as SMNVEV (reference sequence). Sequencing of unsorted PBMC DNA was carried out using ten immunoSEQ deep assay plates. Clones were sequenced by immunoSEQ multiplex PCR, and TCRdb holds only the in-frame ones, with some missing. There are approximately 500,000 clones in the sample; 60% to 80% occur only once, and around 12% lies in the top ten. This sample was taken from a study of shared clonotypes between healthy human individuals. Unsorted samples, those not sorted, used approximately 100 million PBMCs for genomic DNA.

V is TRBV27 and J is TRBJ1-1; tentative D call: TRBD1 (6 bases). This TCR was sampled from a woman between 35 and 50 years old in good health. Some clones in this sample may be carry-over from other donors' samples. Material for sequencing was PBMCs. The chain's CDR3 is CASSLNGQMNTEAFF. As DNA, the CDR3 is TGTGCCAGCAGTTTAAACGGACAGATGAACACTGAAGCTTTCTTT.